What follows are 21 T cell receptor beta chains derived from one specimen sequenced in a study of shared clonotypes between healthy human individuals. Assay used: immunoSEQ multiplex PCR; TCRdb lists only in-frame clones, some missing. The sample yields approximately 1.5 million clones, about 98.5% seen once. What was sequenced was naive CD4+ T cells sorted from blood. Indicated subset: CD45RA+ positively selected. These receptors originate from a man aged 25 to 40 in good health.

A word on this clone: The same CDR3 also results from other DNA sequences found in this sample. The chain is built from TRBV5-1 and TRBJ2-7; unclear D gene. This CDR3 region has 14 residues. V dropped 7 bases and J dropped 0 bases, with 14 bases sitting between them. Germline CDR1 and CDR2: SGHRS and YFSETQ. The CDR3 nucleotides read TGCGCCAGCTCCCCCCTGGGCAGCTCCTACGAGCAGTACTTC. Translation gives CASSPLGSSYEQYF.

V and J are TRBV6-4 and TRBJ2-1, with 9 nucleotides matching TRBD2. Germline V lookup: CDR1 MRHNA, CDR2 SNTAGT. This CDR3 is 15 amino acids long. V gave up 5 bases and J gave up 9 bases; unmatched junction bases: 11. The CDR3 nucleotides are TGTGCCAGCAGTCGAGCGGGAGGTAAAAGTGTTGAGCAGTTCTTC. Its translation: CASSRAGGKSVEQFF.

The V and J genes are TRBV4-3 and TRBJ1-4; tentative D call: TRBD1 (5 bases). The CDR3 covers 16 residues. Germline V CDR1 and CDR2: LGHNA, YSLEER. V was cut by 0 bases and J by 5 bases, with 13 bases left in between. CDR3 residues: CASSQDIGTGNEKLFF. CDR3 coding DNA: TGCGCCAGCAGCCAAGATATAGGGACCGGGAATGAAAAACTGTTTTTT.

The chain combines TRBV19 with TRBJ2-7, with D possibly matching TRBD2 (6 bases). The CDR3 covers 16 residues. Trimming took off 9 bases at V and 3 bases at J, with 24 bases between the two ends. CDR1 is LNHDA and CDR2 is SQIVND in the germline V gene (reference sequence). CDR3 nucleotide sequence: TGTGCCAGCATAAAAAGGGGCCCCACGGGAGACTACGAGCAGTACTTC. Protein sequence: CASIKRGPTGDYEQYF.

The count of this clone is one. V usage is TRBV18 and J usage is TRBJ2-3; a possible D gene is TRBD2 (5 bases). The germline CDR1 and CDR2 sequences are KGHSH and LQKENI. Trimming removed 2 bases at V and 4 bases at J, with 10 bases between. This CDR3 is 14 amino acids long. The CDR3 nucleotides read TGTGCCAGCTCACCAACTAGTGGACCAGATACGCAGTATTTT. It yields the protein CASSPTSGPDTQYF.

V and J are TRBV11-2 and TRBJ2-7; tentatively, D is TRBD1 (7 bases). Trimming removed 6 bases from V and 3 bases from J, with 15 bases in between. CDR3 length: 14 residues. Germline lookup yields CDR1 SGHAT and CDR2 FQNNGV. The DNA for the CDR3 is TGTGCCAGCAGACCAGGAGGGACAGACTACGAGCAGTACTTC. The encoded protein is CASRPGGTDYEQYF.

J is TRBJ2-3 and V is TRBV29-1; 7 bases are shared with TRBD1. Germline CDR1 is SQVTM and CDR2 is ANQGSEA. The CDR3 extends over 14 amino acids. The trim removed 6 bases at V and 2 bases at J, leaving 8 bases unmatched. The CDR3 sequence is CSVSTGAFTDTQYF. As DNA, the CDR3 is TGCAGCGTCTCCACAGGGGCTTTCACAGATACGCAGTATTTT.

This rearrangement joins TRBV6-6 to TRBJ2-7, with D tentatively TRBD1 (6 bases). The CDR3 has 13 residues. Trimming stripped 6 bases from V and 5 bases from J, with 14 bases between. Germline CDR1 reads MNHNY; CDR2 reads SVGAGI (reference sequence). CDR3 bases: TGTGCCAGCAGCCCTCTTGCAGGGGACGAGCAGTACTTC. It yields the protein CASSPLAGDEQYF.

The chain employs TRBV6-5 and TRBJ2-7; D perhaps matches TRBD1 (5 bases). The V gene lost 0 bases and the J gene lost 2 bases, with 8 bases spanning the gap. Germline CDR1 is MNHEY and CDR2 is SVGAGI. The length of the CDR3 is 14 residues. Written as DNA, the CDR3 is TGTGCCAGCAGTTACTCCCCCAGGGCCTACGAGCAGTACTTC. Translating gives CASSYSPRAYEQYF.

V and J are TRBV4-1 and TRBJ1-5; D gene ambiguous. This CDR3 region has 15 residues. Germline V gives CDR1 MGHRA, CDR2 YSYEKL. Trimming took 1 base from V and 1 from J, leaving 8 bases between them. The CDR3 DNA is TGCGCCAGCAGCCAAGGACAAGTAAGCAATCAGCCCCAGCATTTT. Translated: CASSQGQVSNQPQHF.

The rearrangement uses TRBV2 and TRBJ1-5, with a tentative D call TRBD1 (5 bases). CDR3 length equals 15 residues. The ends were cut back, 2 bases at V and 4 bases at J, with 12 bases in the middle. Germline CDR1 SNHLY, CDR2 FYNNEI. CDR3 sequence: CASSEWGTKNQPQHF. CDR3 DNA sequence: TGTGCCAGCAGTGAATGGGGGACTAAGAATCAGCCCCAGCATTTT.

The V and J genes are TRBV7-8 and TRBJ1-2; no firm D call. Deletions cut 5 bases from V and 5 bases from J, with 18 bases between. CDR3 length: 15 residues. The germline V gene has CDR1 SGHVS and CDR2 FQNEAQ. The CDR3 sequence: CASSANLGREYGYTF. Written as DNA, the CDR3 is TGTGCCAGCAGCGCCAACTTGGGGAGGGAGTATGGCTACACCTTC.

A word on this clone: This sample includes further DNA sequences coding for the same CDR3. This chain joins TRBV5-1 and TRBJ1-4, with TRBD1 identical over 9 bases. CDR3 length equals 14 residues. The germline V gene encodes CDR1 SGHRS and CDR2 YFSETQ. V dropped 0 bases and J dropped 8; count of bases not matched to a gene: 2. CDR3 sequence: CASSLGTGEEKLFF. DNA for the CDR3: TGCGCCAGCAGCTTGGGGACAGGGGAGGAAAAACTGTTTTTT.

The V gene is TRBV14, the J gene TRBJ2-7; no definite D call. The CDR3 has 13 amino acids. CDR1 is SGHDN and CDR2 is FVKESK in the germline V gene. Between the trimmed V and J ends, which lost 4 bases and 2 bases, there was a span of 9 bases. The CDR3 DNA follows: TGTGCCAGCAGCCTAACTGGGACCTACGAGCAGTACTTC. It codes for CASSLTGTYEQYF.

This chain connects TRBV7-6 to TRBJ2-5; no firm D call. Germline CDR1 is SGHVS and CDR2 is FNYEAQ. V was shortened by 4 bases and J by 3 bases, with 6 bases between the two germline ends. The CDR3 extends over 12 amino acids. CDR3 sequence: CASSSLKETQYF. The CDR3 nucleotides are TGTGCCAGCAGCTCACTAAAAGAGACCCAGTACTTC.

The V call is TRBV5-6, the J call TRBJ1-1; D unclear. CDR3 size: 15 residues. Trimming left V 0 bases short and J 3 bases short, with 12 bases between. Germline CDR1 and CDR2: SGHDT and YYEEEE. The CDR3 here is CASSLVVYGDTEAFF. As DNA, the CDR3 is TGTGCCAGCAGCTTGGTGGTCTACGGGGACACTGAAGCTTTCTTT.

This clone showed up just once. DNA for the CDR3: TGCAGCGTTGCGGGCCAGGGCGGCACTGAAGCTTTCTTT. Translating gives CSVAGQGGTEAFF. The rearrangement joins TRBV29-1 to TRBJ1-1; possible D gene TRBD1, 5 bases. CDR3 size: 13 residues. Deletions cut 4 bases from V and 4 bases from J, with 13 bases between. Germline CDR1 SQVTM, CDR2 ANQGSEA.

With regard to this clone: Other DNA variants within this sample encode the same CDR3. Here the CDR3 reads CASSLGVTNYGYTF. DNA for the CDR3: TGTGCCAGCAGTTTAGGGGTAACCAACTATGGCTACACCTTC. V gene TRBV28 combines with J gene TRBJ1-2; D gene uncertain. Germline values: CDR1 MDHEN, CDR2 SYDVKM. The CDR3 covers 14 residues. Trimming stripped 2 bases from V and 2 bases from J, with 9 bases between.

V gene TRBV5-6 combines with J gene TRBJ2-5; 7 bases fit TRBD1. With V trimmed by 1 base and J by 5 bases, 5 bases remained unmatched. The germline V gene encodes CDR1 SGHDT and CDR2 YYEEEE. The CDR3 extends over 14 amino acids. CDR3 amino acids: CASSLTGVGETQYF. CDR3 coding DNA: TGTGCCAGCAGCTTGACAGGGGTTGGGGAGACCCAGTACTTC.

The chain has TRBV6-5 and TRBJ1-2; 7 nucleotides align to TRBD1. The CDR3 covers 12 residues. Germline V gives CDR1 MNHEY, CDR2 SVGAGI. With V trimmed by 10 bases and J by 4 bases, 6 bases remained unmatched. Here the CDR3 reads CATGTDTYGYTF. CDR3 DNA sequence: TGTGCCACCGGGACAGACACCTATGGCTACACCTTC.

The chain is built from TRBV5-1 and TRBJ2-6; possible D gene TRBD1, 6 bases. Germline V lookup: CDR1 SGHRS, CDR2 YFSETQ. With 4 bases removed from V and 0 bases from J, the gap between germline ends came to 14 bases. The length of the CDR3 is 17 residues. The chain's CDR3 is CASSRRDIGSGANVLTF. As DNA, the CDR3 is TGCGCCAGCAGCAGAAGGGACATAGGCTCTGGGGCCAACGTCCTGACTTTC. The entire variable domain, with the rest obtained from reference TRBV5-1 and TRBJ2-6, is as follows: KAGVTQTPRYLIKTRGQQVTLSCSPISGHRSVSWYQQTPGQGLQFLFEYFSETQRNKGNFPGRFSGRQFSNSRSEMNVSTLELGDSALYLCASSRRDIGSGANVLTFGAGSRLTVL.